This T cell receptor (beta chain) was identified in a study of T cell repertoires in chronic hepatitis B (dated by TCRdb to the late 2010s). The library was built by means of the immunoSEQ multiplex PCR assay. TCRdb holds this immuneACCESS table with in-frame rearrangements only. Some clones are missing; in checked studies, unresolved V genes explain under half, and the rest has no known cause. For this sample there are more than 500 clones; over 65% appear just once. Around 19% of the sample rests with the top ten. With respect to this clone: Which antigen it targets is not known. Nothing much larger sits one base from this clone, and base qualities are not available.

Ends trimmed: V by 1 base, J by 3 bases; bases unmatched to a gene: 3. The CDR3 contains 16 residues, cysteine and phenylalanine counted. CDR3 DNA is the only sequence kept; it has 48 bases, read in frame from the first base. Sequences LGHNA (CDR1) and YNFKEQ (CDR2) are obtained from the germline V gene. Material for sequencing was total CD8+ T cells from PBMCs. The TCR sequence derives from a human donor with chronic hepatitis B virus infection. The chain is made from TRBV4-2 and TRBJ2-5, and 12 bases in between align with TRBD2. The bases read TGTGCCAGCAGCCAAGGGTCTAGCGGGAGGGAAGAGACCCAGTACTTC. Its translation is CASSQGSSGREETQYF.